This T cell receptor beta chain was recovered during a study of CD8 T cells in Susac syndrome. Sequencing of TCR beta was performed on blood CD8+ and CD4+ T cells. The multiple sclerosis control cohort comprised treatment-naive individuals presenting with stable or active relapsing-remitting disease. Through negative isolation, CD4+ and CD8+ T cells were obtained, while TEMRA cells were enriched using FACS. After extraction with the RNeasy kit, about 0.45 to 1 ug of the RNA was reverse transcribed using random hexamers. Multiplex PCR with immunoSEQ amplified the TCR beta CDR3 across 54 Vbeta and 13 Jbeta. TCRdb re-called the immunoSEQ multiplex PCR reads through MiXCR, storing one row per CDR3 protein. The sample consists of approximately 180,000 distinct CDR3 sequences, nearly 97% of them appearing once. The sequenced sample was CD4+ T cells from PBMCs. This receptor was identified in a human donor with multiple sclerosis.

CDR3 DNA sequence: TGTGCCAGCAAGCGTCAGGGGAATCAGCCCCAGCATTTT. It encodes CASKRQGNQPQHF. This chain joins TRBV12-3 or TRBV12-4 and TRBJ1-5; possible D gene TRBD1, 6 bases. The CDR3 totals 13 residues. The V end lost 7 bases, the J end lost 4 bases, and 11 bases lay between the germline ends.